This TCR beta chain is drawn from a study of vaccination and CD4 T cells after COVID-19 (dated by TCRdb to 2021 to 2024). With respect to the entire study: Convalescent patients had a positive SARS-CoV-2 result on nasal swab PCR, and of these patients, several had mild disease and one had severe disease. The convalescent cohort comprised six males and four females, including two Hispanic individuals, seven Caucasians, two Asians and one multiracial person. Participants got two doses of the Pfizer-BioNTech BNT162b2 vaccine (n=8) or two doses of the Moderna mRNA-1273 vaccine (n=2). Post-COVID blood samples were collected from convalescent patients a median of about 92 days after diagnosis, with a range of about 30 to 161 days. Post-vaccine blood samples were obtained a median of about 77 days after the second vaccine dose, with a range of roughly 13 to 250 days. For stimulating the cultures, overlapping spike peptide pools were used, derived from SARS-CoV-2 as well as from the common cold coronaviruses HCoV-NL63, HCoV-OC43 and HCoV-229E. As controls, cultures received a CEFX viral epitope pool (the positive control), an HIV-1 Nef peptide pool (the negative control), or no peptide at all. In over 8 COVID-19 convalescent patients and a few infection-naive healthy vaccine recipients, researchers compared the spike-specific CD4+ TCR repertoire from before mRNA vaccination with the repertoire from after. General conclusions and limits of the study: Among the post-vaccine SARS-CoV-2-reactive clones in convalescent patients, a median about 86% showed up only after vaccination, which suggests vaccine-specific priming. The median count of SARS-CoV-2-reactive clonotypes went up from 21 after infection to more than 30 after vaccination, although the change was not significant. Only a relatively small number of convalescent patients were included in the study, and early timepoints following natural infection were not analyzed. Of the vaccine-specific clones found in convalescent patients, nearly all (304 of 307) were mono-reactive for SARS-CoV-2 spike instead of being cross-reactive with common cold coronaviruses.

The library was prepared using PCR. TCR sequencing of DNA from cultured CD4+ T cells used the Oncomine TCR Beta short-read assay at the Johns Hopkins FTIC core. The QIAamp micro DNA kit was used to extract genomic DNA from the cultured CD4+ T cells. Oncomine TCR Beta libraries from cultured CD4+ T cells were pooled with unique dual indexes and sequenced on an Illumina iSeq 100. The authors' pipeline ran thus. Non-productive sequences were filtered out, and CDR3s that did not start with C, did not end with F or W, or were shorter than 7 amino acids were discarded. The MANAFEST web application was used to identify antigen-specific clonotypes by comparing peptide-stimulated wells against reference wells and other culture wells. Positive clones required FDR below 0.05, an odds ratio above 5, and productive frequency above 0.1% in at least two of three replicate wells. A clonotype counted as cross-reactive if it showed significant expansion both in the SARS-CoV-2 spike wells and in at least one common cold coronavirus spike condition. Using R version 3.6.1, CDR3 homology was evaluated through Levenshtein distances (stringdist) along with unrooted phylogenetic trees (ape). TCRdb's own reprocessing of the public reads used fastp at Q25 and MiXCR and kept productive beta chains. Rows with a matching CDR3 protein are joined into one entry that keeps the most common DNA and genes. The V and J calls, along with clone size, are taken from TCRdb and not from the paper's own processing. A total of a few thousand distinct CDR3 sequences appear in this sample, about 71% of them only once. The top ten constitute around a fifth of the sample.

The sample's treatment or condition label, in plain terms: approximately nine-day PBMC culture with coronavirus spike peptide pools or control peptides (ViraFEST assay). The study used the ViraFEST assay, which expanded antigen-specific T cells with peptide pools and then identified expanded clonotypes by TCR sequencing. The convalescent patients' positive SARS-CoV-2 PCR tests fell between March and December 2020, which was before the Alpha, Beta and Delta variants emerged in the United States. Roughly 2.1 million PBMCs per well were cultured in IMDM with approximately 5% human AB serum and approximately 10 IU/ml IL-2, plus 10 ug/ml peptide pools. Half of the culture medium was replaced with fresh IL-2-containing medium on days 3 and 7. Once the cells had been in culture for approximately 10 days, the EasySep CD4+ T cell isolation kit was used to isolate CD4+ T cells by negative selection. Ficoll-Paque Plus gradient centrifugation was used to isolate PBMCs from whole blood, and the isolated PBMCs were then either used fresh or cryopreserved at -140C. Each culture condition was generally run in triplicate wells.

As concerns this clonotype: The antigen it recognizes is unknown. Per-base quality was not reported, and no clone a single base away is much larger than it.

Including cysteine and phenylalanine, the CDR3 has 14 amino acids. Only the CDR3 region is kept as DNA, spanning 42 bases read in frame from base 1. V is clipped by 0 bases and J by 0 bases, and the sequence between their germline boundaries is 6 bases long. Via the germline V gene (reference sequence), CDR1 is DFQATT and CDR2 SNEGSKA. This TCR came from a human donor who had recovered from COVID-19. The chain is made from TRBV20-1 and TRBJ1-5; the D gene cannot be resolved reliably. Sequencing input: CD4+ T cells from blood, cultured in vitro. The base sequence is TGCAGTGCTAGAGACCCCTATAGCAATCAGCCCCAGCATTTT. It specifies CSARDPYSNQPQHF.